These T cell receptor beta chains were read from a single sample in a study of blood T cell repertoires in COVID-19. TCRdb's table, derived via immunoSEQ multiplex PCR, lists solely in-frame clones and lacks some. The sample consists of around 41,000 clones, around 84% of them appearing once. Sequencing input: peripheral blood. The receptors shown here come from a human donor in a cohort sampled during active COVID-19. CDR3s include the opening cysteine and the closing phenylalanine or tryptophan. A D gene is named only where the DNA matches it firmly. Only part of the rows carry a size: once, few, many, or a class if the clone is expanded.

>medium-sized|TRBD1|TRBV5-1|TRBJ1-1
TGCGCCAGCAGCTCCGGGACAGGGTTGAACACTGAAGCTTTCTTT
CASSSGTGLNTEAFF
>NA|NA|TRBV11-2|TRBJ2-7
TGTGCCAGCAGCCCGCTAGCGCGAGAGCAGTACTTC
CASSPLAREQYF
>NA|NA|TRBV9|TRBJ2-7
TGTGCCAGCAGCGTAGCAGGTAGGGGCCTACAAGAGCAGTACTTC
CASSVAGRGLQEQYF
>NA|TRBD1|TRBV4-1|TRBJ1-2
TGCGCCAGCAGCCAACCTGGGACAGGGGGCCTCTATGGCTACACCTTC
CASSQPGTGGLYGYTF
>NA|NA|TRBV4-1|TRBJ2-1
TGCGCCAGCAGCCAAATGGGGACACCATACAATGAGCAGTTCTTC
CASSQMGTPYNEQFF
>NA|TRBD2|TRBV5-6|TRBJ2-1
TGTGCCAGCAGCCAACTTCGGACTAGCGGGGGGGCCAGAAATGAGCAGTTCTTC
CASSQLRTSGGARNEQFF
>NA|NA|TRBV23-1|TRBJ2-3
TGCGCCAGCAGTCCCCGACCCGCGGGGTACCGGGATACGCAGTATTTT
CASSPRPAGYRDTQYF
>NA|NA|TRBV3-1/TRBV3-2|TRBJ1-5
TGTGCCAGCAGCCAAGATTCGGGGAGGCCCCAGCATTTT
CASSQDSGRPQHF
>NA|TRBD2|TRBV10-2|TRBJ2-3
TGCGCCAGCACAGTTAGCGGGGGCACAGATACGCAGTATTTT
CASTVSGGTDTQYF
>NA|NA|TRBV6-5|TRBJ1-4
TGTGCCAGCAGTTCCCAGGAAAAGCTGTTTTTT
CASSSQEKLFF
>NA|NA|TRBV7-9|TRBJ1-2
TGTGCCAGCAGCTTAGAGGGGCCGAACCTGGGGTATGGCTACACCTTC
CASSLEGPNLGYGYTF
>NA|TRBD2|TRBV7-8|TRBJ2-1
TGTGCCAGCAGCTCCACGGGGCGGGGGTCGTACAATGAGCAGTTCTTC
CASSSTGRGSYNEQFF
>NA|TRBD2|TRBV2|TRBJ2-5
TGTGCCAGCAGTGATCACGGGTCTAGCGGGGGGTGGGAGACCCAGTACTTC
CASSDHGSSGGWETQYF
>once|NA|TRBV24-1|TRBJ2-3
TGTGCCACCAGTGACAGGGCTGGTGGTGATACGCAGTATTTT
CATSDRAGGDTQYF
>NA|TRBD1|TRBV18|TRBJ2-1
TGTGCCAGCTCACCGGGGACAGGGGCCTACAATGAGCAGTTCTTC
CASSPGTGAYNEQFF
>once|NA|TRBV9|TRBJ2-7
TGTGCCAGCAGCGGTGGGGGGACGGGGGTAGGACGGCAGTACTTC
CASSGGGTGVGRQYF
>NA|TRBD1|TRBV5-4|TRBJ1-2
TGTGCCAGCAGCCGGGACAGGGGATATGGCTACACCTTC
CASSRDRGYGYTF
>NA|NA|TRBV7-8|TRBJ1-1
TGTGCCAGCAGCTTCAGGACACCCCGACGTAGGAACACTGAAGCTTTCTTT
CASSFRTPRRRNTEAFF
>NA|TRBD1|TRBV5-1|TRBJ2-7
TGCGCCAGCAGCAATCCGGGACAGACCTACGAGCAGTACTTC
CASSNPGQTYEQYF
>once|TRBD1|TRBV5-6|TRBJ2-7
TGTGCCAGCAGCTCGAGGACAGGGAATTACGAGCAGTACTTC
CASSSRTGNYEQYF
>NA|TRBD1|TRBV5-1|TRBJ1-1
TGCGCCAGCAGCCGCAGGGGGACCACTGAAGCTTTCTTT
CASSRRGTTEAFF
>NA|NA|TRBV5-1|TRBJ1-1
TGCGCCAGCAGCCCCGGGGGGGTGGGCACTGAAGCTTTCTTT
CASSPGGVGTEAFF
>NA|NA|TRBV11-2|TRBJ2-3
TGTGCCAGCAGCTTACCAGGGGTTGTTGGTACAGATACGCAGTATTTT
CASSLPGVVGTDTQYF
>once|TRBD2|TRBV2|TRBJ2-1
TGTGCCAGTGGGACCGGGACTAGCGCTAACAATGAGCAGTTCTTC
CASGTGTSANNEQFF
>NA|NA|TRBV7-9|TRBJ2-7
TGTGCCAGCAGCTCGCCCCCCCGGGGGATCTACGAGCAGTACTTC
CASSSPPRGIYEQYF
>NA|NA|TRBV5-1|TRBJ2-7
TGCGCCACCAGCTTGCCAGGGGGCGGGGGCTACGAGCAGTACTTC
CATSLPGGGGYEQYF
>NA|NA|TRBV5-6|TRBJ2-2
TGTGCCAGCAGCTTGGGGTGGGCCTCCGGGGAGCTGTTTTTT
CASSLGWASGELFF
>NA|NA|TRBV2|TRBJ2-3
TGTGCCAGCACAGAAATGGTGATTAGCACAGATACGCAGTATTTT
CASTEMVISTDTQYF
>few|NA|TRBV7-9|TRBJ1-1
TGTGCCAGCAGCTTCCCACAGAGGAACACTGAAGCTTTCTTT
CASSFPQRNTEAFF
>once|TRBD2|TRBV12-5|TRBJ2-1
TGTGCTAGTGGTCCTCACCTACTAGCGGGGCACAATGAGCAGTTCTTC
CASGPHLLAGHNEQFF
>once|NA|TRBV7-6|TRBJ2-7
TGTGCCAGCAGCTTAGGGGGGCGCTCCTACGAGCAGTACTTC
CASSLGGRSYEQYF
>NA|NA|TRBV19|TRBJ2-1
TGTGCCAGTAGGGTAGGAGACAGTCGGTATGAGCAGTTCTTC
CASRVGDSRYEQFF
>NA|NA|TRBV10-2|TRBJ1-4
TGCGCCAGCAGTCTTCAGGGAGGTGAAAAACTGTTTTTT
CASSLQGGEKLFF
>NA|NA|TRBV2|TRBJ2-5
TGTGCCAGCACTGTTGGGGCTCTGGGGGAGACCCAGTACTTC
CASTVGALGETQYF
>NA|TRBD1|TRBV11-3|TRBJ2-2
TGTGCCAGCAGCCCCCGCCCGGACAGGGTTGGCACCGGGGAGCTGTTTTTT
CASSPRPDRVGTGELFF
>NA|TRBD2|TRBV5-6|TRBJ2-5
TGTGCCAGCAGCCGGGACCTCGGGGGGTTGGGGACCCAGTACTTC
CASSRDLGGLGTQYF
>NA|NA|TRBV9|TRBJ2-1
TGTGCCAGCAGCGTTAGCCCCAACAATGAGCAGTTCTTC
CASSVSPNNEQFF
>NA|NA|TRBV6-5|TRBJ1-2
TGTGCCAGTCAACAGGCTTTCAACTATGGCTACACCTTC
CASQQAFNYGYTF
>NA|TRBD1|TRBV6-6|TRBJ1-1
TGTGCCAGCACCCAGGACAGGGGGGGAGTCACTGAAGCTTTCTTT
CASTQDRGGVTEAFF
>NA|TRBD2|TRBV7-8|TRBJ2-7
TGTGCCAGCAGCTTGCGGCTAGCGGGAACCGAGCAGTACTTC
CASSLRLAGTEQYF